The rows below give T cell receptor beta chains drawn from one sample of a study of T cell responses to AZD1222 COVID-19 vaccine. This table comes from immunoSEQ multiplex PCR, and its TCRdb copy is limited to in-frame clones, with some not included. Of 150,000 to 200,000 clones in the sample, around 93% are singletons; the top ten hold roughly 9.8%. The source was peripheral blood, collected on day 0 of AZD1222 vaccination. The receptors were gathered from an adult in good health. Each CDR3 is given with its conserved first and last residue. D genes are given only for firm matches. Size is omitted from some rows. Given values are once, few, many or a class for expanded clones.

V: TRBV6-5; J: TRBJ2-3; D: -; size: -; CDR3: CASTPWVGNTDTQYF; DNA: TGTGCCAGCACCCCCTGGGTAGGGAACACAGATACGCAGTATTTT
V: TRBV5-1; J: TRBJ2-7; D: TRBD1; size: -; CDR3: CASSFGDRVPEQYF; DNA: TGCGCCAGCAGCTTTGGGGACAGGGTACCCGAGCAGTACTTC
V: TRBV9; J: TRBJ2-1; D: -; size: -; CDR3: CASSVGLAKDNEQFF; DNA: TGTGCCAGCAGCGTAGGCCTAGCTAAGGACAATGAGCAGTTCTTC
V: TRBV11-3; J: TRBJ2-3; D: -; size: -; CDR3: CASSLDSLGGTDTQYF; DNA: TGTGCCAGCAGCTTAGACAGCCTTGGGGGCACAGATACGCAGTATTTT
V: TRBV6-6; J: TRBJ2-7; D: TRBD1; size: -; CDR3: CASSPGQGALDEQYF; DNA: TGTGCCAGCAGCCCGGGACAGGGGGCCCTAGACGAGCAGTACTTC
V: TRBV30; J: TRBJ2-1; D: TRBD2; size: -; CDR3: CAWSGSGSNEQFF; DNA: TGTGCCTGGAGTGGTAGCGGGAGTAATGAGCAGTTCTTC
V: TRBV4-1; J: TRBJ1-2; D: TRBD1; size: -; CDR3: CASSQTGTGPFWRYGYTF; DNA: TGCGCCAGCAGCCAGACCGGGACAGGGCCCTTTTGGCGTTATGGCTACACCTTC
V: TRBV11-2; J: TRBJ1-1; D: -; size: -; CDR3: CASSPGRYEAFF; DNA: TGTGCCAGCAGCCCCGGACGGTATGAAGCTTTCTTT
V: TRBV29-1; J: TRBJ1-1; D: -; size: -; CDR3: CSVEATGSFEAFF; DNA: TGCAGCGTTGAAGCAACAGGTAGTTTTGAAGCTTTCTTT
V: TRBV27; J: TRBJ1-5; D: -; size: -; CDR3: CASSSLLGGGRFVPQHF; DNA: TGTGCCAGCAGTTCACTCCTAGGGGGGGGCAGGTTTGTGCCCCAGCATTTT
V: TRBV28; J: TRBJ1-2; D: -; size: -; CDR3: CASSLKGHPYGYTF; DNA: TGTGCCAGCAGTTTAAAGGGTCATCCTTATGGCTACACCTTC
V: TRBV2; J: TRBJ2-7; D: -; size: -; CDR3: CASGRYYEQYF; DNA: TGTGCCAGCGGGAGATATTACGAGCAGTACTTC
V: TRBV6-5; J: TRBJ2-2; D: -; size: -; CDR3: CASSYSTSSPTGELFF; DNA: TGTGCCAGCAGTTACTCGACGTCCTCGCCCACCGGGGAGCTGTTTTTT
V: TRBV6-5; J: TRBJ1-2; D: -; size: -; CDR3: CASDRNYGYTF; DNA: TGTGCCAGTGACAGAAACTATGGCTACACCTTC
V: TRBV7-3; J: TRBJ1-6; D: -; size: -; CDR3: CASSLRGTTSPLHF; DNA: TGTGCCAGCAGCTTACGGGGGACTACGTCACCCCTCCACTTT
V: TRBV5-6; J: TRBJ1-5; D: -; size: -; CDR3: CASSQVQPQHF; DNA: TGTGCCAGCAGCCAGGTTCAGCCCCAGCATTTT
V: TRBV29-1; J: TRBJ2-6; D: -; size: -; CDR3: CSVTVGANVLTF; DNA: TGCAGCGTCACCGTAGGGGCCAACGTCCTGACTTTC
V: TRBV19; J: TRBJ1-2; D: -; size: -; CDR3: CASSRSRNRDFGYTF; DNA: TGTGCCAGTAGCCGTTCTCGGAACAGGGATTTTGGCTACACCTTC
V: TRBV19; J: TRBJ2-2; D: -; size: -; CDR3: CASSIEDARGGELFF; DNA: TGTGCCAGTAGTATTGAGGACGCCCGGGGCGGGGAGCTGTTTTTT
V: TRBV28; J: TRBJ1-2; D: -; size: once; CDR3: CASSLGRRDDYGYTF; DNA: TGTGCCAGCAGTCTCGGGAGGAGGGACGACTATGGCTACACCTTC
V: TRBV6-5; J: TRBJ2-7; D: TRBD1; size: -; CDR3: CASSYSRDRGGEQYF; DNA: TGTGCCAGCAGTTACTCGAGGGACAGGGGAGGCGAGCAGTACTTC
V: TRBV3-1/TRBV3-2; J: TRBJ2-5; D: TRBD2; size: -; CDR3: CASSQVGTSGVRETQYF; DNA: TGTGCCAGCAGCCAAGTCGGGACTAGCGGGGTCCGGGAGACCCAGTACTTC
V: TRBV7-2; J: TRBJ2-5; D: TRBD1; size: -; CDR3: CASSISGTGGEGLAQYF; DNA: TGTGCCAGCAGCATTTCCGGGACAGGTGGGGAAGGATTGGCCCAGTACTTC
V: TRBV4-2; J: TRBJ2-2; D: -; size: few; CDR3: CASGATAGELFF; DNA: TGTGCCAGCGGTGCAACGGCCGGGGAGCTGTTTTTT